The 28 T cell receptor beta chains below all came from one sample that was sequenced in a study of T cells after yellow fever vaccination. TCRdb used MiXCR to reprocess the 5' RACE reads, holding one entry per CDR3 protein. The data contain approximately 170,000 distinct CDR3 sequences, approximately 9.9% of them singletons. The sequences come from CD8+ T cells sorted from PBMCs, collected 15 days after the yellow fever booster vaccination. Receptors were obtained from a man between 18 and 29 years old who received the YFV17D yellow fever vaccine.

The rearrangement joins TRBV25-1 to TRBJ2-3; D not certain. The V end lost 8 bases, the J end lost 7 bases, and 22 bases lay between the germline ends. The germline V gene encodes CDR1 MGHDK and CDR2 SYGVNS. The CDR3 has 15 residues. CDR3 DNA: TGTGCCAGCTCCTTGCCTTATGGCAGAGACTATACGCAGTATTTT. Its translation: CASSLPYGRDYTQYF.

There are many counts of this clonotype. The J gene is TRBJ2-2, the V gene TRBV7-7; TRBD1 matches at 7 bases. The CDR3 is made up of 15 amino acids. Germline CDR1 SSHAT, CDR2 FNYEAQ (reference sequence). Germline trimming cut 5 bases from V and 5 bases from J; bases unmatched to any gene: 8. CDR3 protein: CASSPRTGATGELFF. CDR3 in DNA: TGTGCCAGCAGCCCGCGGACAGGAGCAACCGGGGAGCTGTTTTTT.

This clonotype was seen only a few times. The CDR3 DNA sequence: TGTGCCAGTAGTATGGGGACGGAGGAAGCTTTCTTT. As protein: CASSMGTEEAFF. The rearrangement links TRBV19 to TRBJ1-1, with D possibly TRBD1 on 5 matching bases. Germline V lookup: CDR1 LNHDA, CDR2 SQIVND (reference sequence). Trimming left V 3 bases short and J 8 bases short, with 10 bases between. The length of the CDR3 is 12 residues. Combining the CDR3 with reference TRBV19 and TRBJ1-1 gives the whole variable domain DGGITQSPKYLFRKEGQNVTLSCEQNLNHDAMYWYRQDPGQGLRLIYYSQIVNDFQKGDIAEGYSVSREKKESFPLTVTSAQKNPTAFYLCASSMGTEEAFFGQGTRLTVV.

This clonotype was detected a few times. The chain employs TRBV10-3 and TRBJ2-5; TRBD2 agrees at 12 bases. With V trimmed by 6 bases and J by 2 bases, 4 bases remained unmatched. This CDR3 comprises 15 residues. From germline, CDR1 is ENHRY and CDR2 SYGVKD. This CDR3 is CAISPGLAGQETQYF. DNA for the CDR3: TGTGCCATCAGCCCCGGACTAGCGGGGCAAGAGACCCAGTACTTC.

This clonotype was detected ten times or more. The chain recombines TRBV12-3 or TRBV12-4 with TRBJ1-2; tentative D call: TRBD1 (5 bases). V lost 4 bases to trimming and J lost 4 bases, with 19 bases between them. The CDR3 consists of 16 residues. In DNA, the CDR3 is TGTGCCAGCAGTTCAGTGGACACCCGAAACCTCTATGGCTACACCTTC. This sequence encodes CASSSVDTRNLYGYTF.

This clonotype was observed a few times. The chain links TRBV12-5 to TRBJ2-7; possibly TRBD2 for D (6 bases). V lost 0 bases to trimming and J lost 4 bases, with 10 bases between them. In germline, CDR1 is LGHNT, CDR2 FRNRAP. The length of the CDR3 is 14 residues. The CDR3 loop reads CASGLVLASYEQYF. Written as DNA, the CDR3 is TGTGCTAGTGGTTTGGTACTAGCCTCATACGAGCAGTACTTC.

The J gene is TRBJ2-7, the V gene TRBV19; D is perhaps TRBD1 (7 bases). With 10 bases removed from V and 6 bases from J, the gap between germline ends came to 13 bases. The CDR3 covers 11 residues. CDR1 and CDR2 from the germline V gene are LNHDA and SQIVND (reference sequence). CDR3 sequence: CATVQGGEQYV. DNA of the CDR3: TGTGCCACAGTCCAGGGGGGCGAGCAGTACGTC.

The chain is built from TRBV10-3 and TRBJ2-5, with D unresolved. The V and J ends lost 3 bases and 7 bases respectively, with 12 bases between them. The CDR3 loop spans 13 amino acids. In germline, CDR1 is ENHRY, CDR2 SYGVKD. The DNA for the CDR3 is TGTGCCATCAGTGATAGAAGCGACGGGACCCAGTACTTC. Protein product: CAISDRSDGTQYF.

This clonotype has only a few counts. The rearrangement uses TRBV11-3 and TRBJ1-6, with TRBD1 identical over 8 bases. V dropped 5 bases and J dropped 10; count of bases not matched to a gene: 7. From germline, CDR1 is SGHNT and CDR2 YENEEA. The CDR3 sequence is 14 residues long. In nucleotides, the CDR3 is TGTGCCAGCAGCCTCGGGACAGGCGGATCACCCCTCCACTTT. It translates to CASSLGTGGSPLHF.

A few counts support this clonotype. The rearrangement links TRBV29-1 to TRBJ1-2, with 7 bases lining up with TRBD1. V shed 3 bases and J 5 bases; nucleotides not matched to a gene: 15. Germline CDR1 SQVTM, CDR2 ANQGSEA. There are 16 residues in the CDR3. CDR3 sequence: CSVDMGRQGPSYGYTF. Written as DNA, the CDR3 is TGCAGCGTTGATATGGGGCGACAGGGCCCCTCTTATGGCTACACCTTC.

The chain is built from TRBV11-2 and TRBJ2-7; 8 bases align to TRBD2. V trimming: 8 bases; J trimming: 4 bases; junction bases outside the gene matches: 13. CDR3 length: 15 residues. Germline CDR1 and CDR2: SGHAT and FQNNGV. The CDR3 protein is CASSIPGLGGYEQYF. The CDR3 DNA reads TGTGCCAGCTCCATACCGGGACTAGGGGGGTACGAGCAGTACTTC. Full variable domain (remainder filled in from reference TRBV11-2 and TRBJ2-7): EAGVAQSPRYKIIEKRQSVAFWCNPISGHATLYWYQQILGQGPKLLIQFQNNGVVDDSQLPKDRFSAERLKGVDSTLKIQPAKLEDSAVYLCASSIPGLGGYEQYFGPGTRLTVT.

This clonotype occurred a few times. J is TRBJ2-5 and V is TRBV5-1, with 7 bases aligning to TRBD1. V lost 1 base and J lost 0; bases outside the gene matches: 3. The CDR3 has 15 residues. Germline values: CDR1 SGHRS, CDR2 YFSETQ. The CDR3: CASSLRQGDQETQYF. The CDR3 DNA follows: TGCGCCAGCAGCTTGAGACAGGGTGACCAAGAGACCCAGTACTTC.

This clonotype was detected ten times or more. V is TRBV7-6 and J is TRBJ1-1; 8 bases fit TRBD1. There are 15 residues in the CDR3. Germline V gene lookup returns CDR1 SGHVS and CDR2 FNYEAQ. Unmatched junction bases numbered 7, after V lost 0 bases and J lost 7 bases. CDR3 in amino acids: CASSLAGQGAGEAFF. Here the CDR3 DNA reads TGTGCCAGCAGCTTAGCGGGGCAGGGGGCAGGTGAAGCTTTCTTT.

This clonotype was seen a few times. This chain connects TRBV10-2 to TRBJ2-7, with 11 bases that match TRBD2. The CDR3 runs 13 residues. Germline V CDR1 and CDR2: WSHSY, SAAADI. Trimming at V came to 7 bases and at J to 5 bases, leaving 4 bases not matched to a gene. DNA of the CDR3: TGCGCCAGCATAGCGGGGGGGCTTGACGAGCAGTACTTC. This codes for CASIAGGLDEQYF.

A few counts support this clonotype. The chain has TRBV4-1 and TRBJ2-1; D gene ambiguous. Trimming shortened V by 1 base and J by 7 bases, and 5 bases separated the two germline ends. The germline gives CDR1 MGHRA, CDR2 YSYEKL. This CDR3 comprises 12 residues. Written as DNA, the CDR3 is TGCGCCAGCAGCCAAGGAGGTAATGAGCAGTTCTTC. Its translation is CASSQGGNEQFF.

Only one count was recorded for this clonotype. The V call is TRBV20-1, the J call TRBJ1-5; TRBD1 agrees at 8 bases. The CDR3 contains 15 residues. Germline V gives CDR1 DFQATT, CDR2 SNEGSKA (reference sequence). After removal of 3 bases from V and 4 bases from J, the junction contained 8 bases not matched to a gene. The CDR3 loop reads CSASWSGQVNQPQHF. In DNA, the CDR3 is TGCAGTGCTAGTTGGTCGGGACAGGTAAATCAGCCCCAGCATTTT.

This clonotype was counted many times. CDR3 in DNA: TGCGCCAGCAGCCAAGAAGGGGGATACAATGAGCAGTTCTTC. The encoded protein is CASSQEGGYNEQFF. The chain employs TRBV4-1 and TRBJ2-1; D perhaps matches TRBD1 (6 bases). Per germline, CDR1 MGHRA and CDR2 YSYEKL. The CDR3 is 14 residues long. The ends were cut back, 0 bases at V and 4 bases at J, with 7 bases in the middle.

This clonotype turned up a few times. The chain is built from TRBV7-9 and TRBJ1-2; perhaps TRBD1 as D (6 bases). With 7 bases removed from V and 4 bases from J, the gap between germline ends came to 19 bases. The V gene's germline CDR1 is SEHNR and CDR2 FQNEAQ (reference sequence). The CDR3 runs to 15 residues. The CDR3: CASTGLGGLGYGYTF. DNA of the CDR3: TGTGCCAGCACCGGTCTCGGGGGGCTTGGCTATGGCTACACCTTC.

The chain uses TRBV7-9 and TRBJ2-7, with TRBD1 identical over 7 bases. V gave up 4 bases and J gave up 2 bases; unmatched junction bases: 14. This CDR3 comprises 17 residues. Looked up from germline, CDR1 is SEHNR and CDR2 is FQNEAQ (reference sequence). The CDR3 loop reads CASSSTPKGQPTYEQYF. In nucleotides, the CDR3 is TGTGCCAGCAGCTCGACACCAAAGGGACAGCCGACCTACGAGCAGTACTTC.

J is TRBJ2-1 and V is TRBV4-3; D unresolved. V dropped 0 bases and J dropped 8 bases, with 11 bases sitting between them. The CDR3 is 14 amino acids. Germline values: CDR1 LGHNA, CDR2 YSLEER. CDR3 in amino acids: CASSQESVADEQFF. CDR3 DNA sequence: TGCGCCAGCAGCCAAGAATCGGTGGCGGATGAGCAGTTCTTC.

The chain couples TRBV6-5 to TRBJ2-2; TRBD1 matches at 8 bases. This CDR3 has 15 amino acids. Germline V gene data show CDR1 as MNHEY and CDR2 as SVGAGI. J gave up 2 bases and V 6 bases, and 5 bases lay outside the gene matches. DNA for the CDR3: TGTGCCAGCAGGCCGACAGGGGTCAACACCGGGGAGCTGTTTTTT. Its protein product is CASRPTGVNTGELFF.

This clonotype has only a few counts. The chain is built from TRBV27 and TRBJ2-7, with D perhaps TRBD1 or TRBD2 (6 bases each). CDR1 MNHEY and CDR2 SMNVEV come from the germline V gene (reference sequence). Trimming took off 10 bases at V and 0 bases at J, with 16 bases between the two ends. The CDR3 length is 14 residues. The DNA of the CDR3 is TGTGCCACCAGCTGGAGGGGGGACTCCTACGAGCAGTACTTC. It specifies CATSWRGDSYEQYF.

The table lists this clonotype with a few counts. V usage is TRBV25-1 and J usage is TRBJ2-5; D gene uncertain. Germline V CDR1 and CDR2: MGHDK, SYGVNS. The CDR3 extends over 14 amino acids. Trimming stripped 6 bases from V and 3 bases from J, with 14 bases between. CDR3 in amino acids: CASSPRRLEETQYF. CDR3 nucleotide sequence: TGTGCCAGCAGCCCCCGGAGACTCGAAGAGACCCAGTACTTC. Full variable domain (outside the CDR3, taken from reference TRBV25-1 and TRBJ2-5): EADIYQTPRYLVIGTGKKITLECSQTMGHDKMYWYQQDPGMELHLIHYSYGVNSTEKGDLSSESTVSRIRTEHFPLTLESARPSHTSQYLCASSPRRLEETQYFGPGTRLLVL.

The rearrangement uses TRBV18 and TRBJ1-1; the match to TRBD1 covers 8 bases. The CDR3 is 15 residues long. V lost 6 bases and J lost 3; bases outside the gene matches: 9. In germline, CDR1 is KGHSH, CDR2 LQKENI. The CDR3, as DNA: TGTGCCAGCTCGGATTCAGGGGGCTCGTACACTGAAGCTTTCTTT. This gives the protein CASSDSGGSYTEAFF.

V is TRBV20-1 and J is TRBJ2-2; D may be TRBD2 (6 bases). Germline values: CDR1 DFQATT, CDR2 SNEGSKA (reference sequence). Trimming cost V 2 bases and J 0 bases, with 10 bases left between them. This CDR3 spans 15 amino acids. The CDR3 region has the DNA TGCAGTGCTAGATTAGGAGGGGCGAACACCGGGGAGCTGTTTTTT. Translation gives CSARLGGANTGELFF.

This clonotype has only a few counts. The chain couples TRBV10-3 to TRBJ2-3; 8 positions match TRBD2. V was clipped by 0 bases and J by 1 base; unmatched bases: 0. The length of the CDR3 is 15 residues. Germline V gene data show CDR1 as ENHRY and CDR2 as SYGVKD. This chain's CDR3 is CAISESRGGTDTQYF. The CDR3 DNA reads as TGTGCCATCAGTGAGTCGCGGGGGGGCACAGATACGCAGTATTTT.

This clonotype came up a few times. The chain links TRBV20-1 to TRBJ2-1, with 9 positions matching TRBD1. Trimming took 4 bases from V and 9 from J; bases not matched to a gene: 13. The CDR3 loop spans 15 amino acids. Germline V gene data show CDR1 as DFQATT and CDR2 as SNEGSKA (reference sequence). CDR3 sequence (DNA): TGCAGTGCTAATCTCCCGGGACAGGGTTGGAGTGAGCAGTTCTTC. It is translated as CSANLPGQGWSEQFF.

This clonotype was recorded many times. The chain combines TRBV10-3 with TRBJ2-3, with no clear D. The V gene's germline CDR1 is ENHRY and CDR2 SYGVKD. This CDR3 has 13 amino acids. The V gene lost 0 bases and the J gene lost 9 bases, with 10 bases spanning the gap. CDR3 amino acids: CAISESGLRTQYF. In nucleotides, the CDR3 is TGTGCCATCAGTGAGTCAGGGCTGCGGACGCAGTATTTT.